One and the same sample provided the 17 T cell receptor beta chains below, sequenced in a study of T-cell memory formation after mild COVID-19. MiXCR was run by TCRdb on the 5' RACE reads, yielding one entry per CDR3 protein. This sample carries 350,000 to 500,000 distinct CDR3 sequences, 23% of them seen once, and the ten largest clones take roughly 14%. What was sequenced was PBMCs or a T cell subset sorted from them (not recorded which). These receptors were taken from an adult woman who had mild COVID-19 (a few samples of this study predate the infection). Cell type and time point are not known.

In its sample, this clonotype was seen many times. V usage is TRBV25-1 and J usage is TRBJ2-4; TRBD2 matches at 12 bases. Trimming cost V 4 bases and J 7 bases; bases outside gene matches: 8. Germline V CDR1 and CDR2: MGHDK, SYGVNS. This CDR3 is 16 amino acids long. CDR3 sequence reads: CASSVASGRARNIQYF. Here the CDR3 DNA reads TGTGCCAGCAGTGTGGCTAGCGGGAGGGCCCGGAACATTCAGTACTTC. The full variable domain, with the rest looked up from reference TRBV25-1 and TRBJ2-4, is EADIYQTPRYLVIGTGKKITLECSQTMGHDKMYWYQQDPGMELHLIHYSYGVNSTEKGDLSSESTVSRIRTEHFPLTLESARPSHTSQYLCASSVASGRARNIQYFGAGTRLSVL.

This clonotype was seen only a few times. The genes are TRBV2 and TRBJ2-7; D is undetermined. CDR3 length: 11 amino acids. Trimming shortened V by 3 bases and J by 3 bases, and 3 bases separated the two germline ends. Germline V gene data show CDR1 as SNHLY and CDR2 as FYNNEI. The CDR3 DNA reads TGTGCCAGCAGTGAGTACTACGAGCAGTACTTC. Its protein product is CASSEYYEQYF.

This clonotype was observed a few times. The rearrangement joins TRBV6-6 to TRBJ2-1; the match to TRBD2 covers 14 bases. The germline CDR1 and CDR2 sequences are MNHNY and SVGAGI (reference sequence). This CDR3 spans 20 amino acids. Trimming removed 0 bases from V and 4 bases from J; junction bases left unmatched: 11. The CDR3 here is CASSYSRAGLAGGIYNEQFF. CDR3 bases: TGTGCCAGCAGTTACTCTCGTGCAGGACTAGCGGGGGGAATTTACAATGAGCAGTTCTTC.

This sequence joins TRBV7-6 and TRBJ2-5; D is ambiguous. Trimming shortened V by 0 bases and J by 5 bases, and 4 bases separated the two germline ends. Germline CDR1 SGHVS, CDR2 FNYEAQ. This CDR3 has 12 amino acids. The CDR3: CASSLAVETQYF. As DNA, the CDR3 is TGTGCCAGCAGCTTAGCCGTTGAGACCCAGTACTTC. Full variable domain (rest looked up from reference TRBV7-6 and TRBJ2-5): GAGVSQSPRYKVTKRGQDVALRCDPISGHVSLYWYRQALGQGPEFLTYFNYEAQQDKSGLPNDRFSAERPEGSISTLTIQRTEQRDSAMYRCASSLAVETQYFGPGTRLLVL.

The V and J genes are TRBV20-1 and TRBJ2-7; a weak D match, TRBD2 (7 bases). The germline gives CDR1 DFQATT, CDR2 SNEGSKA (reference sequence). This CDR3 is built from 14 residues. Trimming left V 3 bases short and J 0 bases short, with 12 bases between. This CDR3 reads CSARGRDTSYEQYF. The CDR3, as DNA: TGCAGTGCTAGGGGGAGGGACACCTCCTACGAGCAGTACTTC.

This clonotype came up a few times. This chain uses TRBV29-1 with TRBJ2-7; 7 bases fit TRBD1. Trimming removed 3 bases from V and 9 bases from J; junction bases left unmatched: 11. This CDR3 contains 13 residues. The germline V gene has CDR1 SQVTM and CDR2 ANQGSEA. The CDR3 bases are TGCAGCGTTGAGGCCGGGACAGCTCCCGGGCAGTACTTC. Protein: CSVEAGTAPGQYF.

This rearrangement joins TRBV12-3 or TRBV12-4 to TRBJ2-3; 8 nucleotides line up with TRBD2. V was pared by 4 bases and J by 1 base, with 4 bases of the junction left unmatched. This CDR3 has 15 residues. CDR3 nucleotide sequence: TGTGCCAGCAGTTCAGGGACTAGTCGCACAGATACGCAGTATTTT. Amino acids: CASSSGTSRTDTQYF.

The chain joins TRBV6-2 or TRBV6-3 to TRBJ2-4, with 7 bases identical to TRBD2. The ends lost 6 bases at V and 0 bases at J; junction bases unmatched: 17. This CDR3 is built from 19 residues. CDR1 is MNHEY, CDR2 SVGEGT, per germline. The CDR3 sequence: CASSPGRTRSGSAKNIQYF. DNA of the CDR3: TGTGCCAGCAGCCCTGGCCGGACTAGAAGCGGGTCAGCCAAAAACATTCAGTACTTC.

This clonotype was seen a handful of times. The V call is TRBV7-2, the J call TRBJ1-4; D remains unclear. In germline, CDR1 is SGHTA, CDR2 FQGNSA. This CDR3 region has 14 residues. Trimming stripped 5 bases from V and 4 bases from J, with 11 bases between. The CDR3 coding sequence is TGTGCCAGCAGCGCCTCGGGAGGTAATGAAAAACTGTTTTTT. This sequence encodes CASSASGGNEKLFF.

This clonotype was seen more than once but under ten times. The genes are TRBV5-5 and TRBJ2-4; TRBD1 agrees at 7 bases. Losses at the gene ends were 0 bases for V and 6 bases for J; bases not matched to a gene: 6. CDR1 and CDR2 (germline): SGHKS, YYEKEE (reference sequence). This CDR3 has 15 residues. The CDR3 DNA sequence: TGTGCCAGCAGCTTGGAGACAGGGATGGGAAACATTCAGTACTTC. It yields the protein CASSLETGMGNIQYF.

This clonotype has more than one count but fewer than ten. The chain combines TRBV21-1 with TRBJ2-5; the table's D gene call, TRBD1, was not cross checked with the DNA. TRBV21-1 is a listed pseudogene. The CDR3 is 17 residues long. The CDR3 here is CASSPHRVTGVRETQYF. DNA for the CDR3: TGTGCCAGCAGCCCGCACCGCGTGACAGGGGTACGGGAGACCCAGTACTTC.

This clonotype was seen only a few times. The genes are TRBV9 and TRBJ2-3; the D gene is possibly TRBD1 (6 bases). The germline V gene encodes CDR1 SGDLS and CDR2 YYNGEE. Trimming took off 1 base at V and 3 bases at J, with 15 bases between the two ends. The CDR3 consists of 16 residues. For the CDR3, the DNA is TGTGCCAGCAGCGTAAGACAGGTCCCCGGGACAGATACGCAGTATTTT. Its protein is CASSVRQVPGTDTQYF.

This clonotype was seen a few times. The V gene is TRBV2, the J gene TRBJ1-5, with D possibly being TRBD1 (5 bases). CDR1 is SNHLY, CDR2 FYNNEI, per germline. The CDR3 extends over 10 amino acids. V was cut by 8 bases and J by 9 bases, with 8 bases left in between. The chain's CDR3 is CASPGRPQHF. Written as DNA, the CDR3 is TGTGCCAGCCCAGGGAGGCCCCAGCATTTT. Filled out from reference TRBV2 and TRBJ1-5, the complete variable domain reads EPEVTQTPSHQVTQMGQEVILRCVPISNHLYFYWYRQILGQKVEFLVSFYNNEISEKSEIFDDQFSVERPDGSNFTLKIRSTKLEDSAMYFCASPGRPQHFGDGTRLSIL.

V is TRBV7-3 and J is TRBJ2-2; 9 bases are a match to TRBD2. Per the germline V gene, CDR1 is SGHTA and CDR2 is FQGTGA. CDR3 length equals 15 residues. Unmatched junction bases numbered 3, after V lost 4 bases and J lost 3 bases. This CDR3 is CASSSGLADTGELFF. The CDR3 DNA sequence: TGTGCCAGCAGCTCGGGACTAGCAGACACCGGGGAGCTGTTTTTT.

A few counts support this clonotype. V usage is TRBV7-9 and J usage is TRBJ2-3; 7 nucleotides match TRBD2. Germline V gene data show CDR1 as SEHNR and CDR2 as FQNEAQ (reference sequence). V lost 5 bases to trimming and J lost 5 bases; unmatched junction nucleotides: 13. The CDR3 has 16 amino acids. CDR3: CASSNPRDYREDTQYF. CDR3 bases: TGTGCCAGCAGCAACCCACGGGACTACCGGGAAGATACGCAGTATTTT.

CDR3 sequence: CASSSPAEEQFF. CDR3 nucleotides: TGCGCCAGCAGCTCGCCAGCGGAGGAGCAGTTCTTC. The chain has TRBV5-1 and TRBJ2-1; a possible D gene is TRBD2 (5 bases). The CDR3 covers 12 residues. Germline V lookup: CDR1 SGHRS, CDR2 YFSETQ. Deletions cut 3 bases from V and 10 bases from J, with 11 bases between.

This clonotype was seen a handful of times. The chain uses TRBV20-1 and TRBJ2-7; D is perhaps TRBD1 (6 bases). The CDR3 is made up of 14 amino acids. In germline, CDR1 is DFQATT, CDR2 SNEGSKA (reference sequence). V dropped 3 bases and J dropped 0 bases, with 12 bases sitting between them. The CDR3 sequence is CSASPGTLSYEQYF. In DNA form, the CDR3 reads TGCAGTGCTAGTCCCGGGACACTCTCCTACGAGCAGTACTTC.